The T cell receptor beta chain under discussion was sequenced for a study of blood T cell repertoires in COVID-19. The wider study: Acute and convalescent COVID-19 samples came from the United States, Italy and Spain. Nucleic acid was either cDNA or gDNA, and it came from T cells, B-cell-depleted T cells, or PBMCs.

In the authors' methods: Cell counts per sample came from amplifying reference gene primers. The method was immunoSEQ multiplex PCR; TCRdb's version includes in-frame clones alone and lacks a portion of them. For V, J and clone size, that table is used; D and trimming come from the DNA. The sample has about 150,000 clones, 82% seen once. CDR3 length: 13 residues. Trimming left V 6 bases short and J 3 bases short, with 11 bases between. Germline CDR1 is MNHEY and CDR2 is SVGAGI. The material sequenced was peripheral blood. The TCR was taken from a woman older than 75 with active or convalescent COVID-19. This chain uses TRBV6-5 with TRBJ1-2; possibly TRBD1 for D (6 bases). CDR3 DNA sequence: TGTGCCAGCAGCGCACAGGGTGACTATGGCTACACCTTC. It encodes CASSAQGDYGYTF.